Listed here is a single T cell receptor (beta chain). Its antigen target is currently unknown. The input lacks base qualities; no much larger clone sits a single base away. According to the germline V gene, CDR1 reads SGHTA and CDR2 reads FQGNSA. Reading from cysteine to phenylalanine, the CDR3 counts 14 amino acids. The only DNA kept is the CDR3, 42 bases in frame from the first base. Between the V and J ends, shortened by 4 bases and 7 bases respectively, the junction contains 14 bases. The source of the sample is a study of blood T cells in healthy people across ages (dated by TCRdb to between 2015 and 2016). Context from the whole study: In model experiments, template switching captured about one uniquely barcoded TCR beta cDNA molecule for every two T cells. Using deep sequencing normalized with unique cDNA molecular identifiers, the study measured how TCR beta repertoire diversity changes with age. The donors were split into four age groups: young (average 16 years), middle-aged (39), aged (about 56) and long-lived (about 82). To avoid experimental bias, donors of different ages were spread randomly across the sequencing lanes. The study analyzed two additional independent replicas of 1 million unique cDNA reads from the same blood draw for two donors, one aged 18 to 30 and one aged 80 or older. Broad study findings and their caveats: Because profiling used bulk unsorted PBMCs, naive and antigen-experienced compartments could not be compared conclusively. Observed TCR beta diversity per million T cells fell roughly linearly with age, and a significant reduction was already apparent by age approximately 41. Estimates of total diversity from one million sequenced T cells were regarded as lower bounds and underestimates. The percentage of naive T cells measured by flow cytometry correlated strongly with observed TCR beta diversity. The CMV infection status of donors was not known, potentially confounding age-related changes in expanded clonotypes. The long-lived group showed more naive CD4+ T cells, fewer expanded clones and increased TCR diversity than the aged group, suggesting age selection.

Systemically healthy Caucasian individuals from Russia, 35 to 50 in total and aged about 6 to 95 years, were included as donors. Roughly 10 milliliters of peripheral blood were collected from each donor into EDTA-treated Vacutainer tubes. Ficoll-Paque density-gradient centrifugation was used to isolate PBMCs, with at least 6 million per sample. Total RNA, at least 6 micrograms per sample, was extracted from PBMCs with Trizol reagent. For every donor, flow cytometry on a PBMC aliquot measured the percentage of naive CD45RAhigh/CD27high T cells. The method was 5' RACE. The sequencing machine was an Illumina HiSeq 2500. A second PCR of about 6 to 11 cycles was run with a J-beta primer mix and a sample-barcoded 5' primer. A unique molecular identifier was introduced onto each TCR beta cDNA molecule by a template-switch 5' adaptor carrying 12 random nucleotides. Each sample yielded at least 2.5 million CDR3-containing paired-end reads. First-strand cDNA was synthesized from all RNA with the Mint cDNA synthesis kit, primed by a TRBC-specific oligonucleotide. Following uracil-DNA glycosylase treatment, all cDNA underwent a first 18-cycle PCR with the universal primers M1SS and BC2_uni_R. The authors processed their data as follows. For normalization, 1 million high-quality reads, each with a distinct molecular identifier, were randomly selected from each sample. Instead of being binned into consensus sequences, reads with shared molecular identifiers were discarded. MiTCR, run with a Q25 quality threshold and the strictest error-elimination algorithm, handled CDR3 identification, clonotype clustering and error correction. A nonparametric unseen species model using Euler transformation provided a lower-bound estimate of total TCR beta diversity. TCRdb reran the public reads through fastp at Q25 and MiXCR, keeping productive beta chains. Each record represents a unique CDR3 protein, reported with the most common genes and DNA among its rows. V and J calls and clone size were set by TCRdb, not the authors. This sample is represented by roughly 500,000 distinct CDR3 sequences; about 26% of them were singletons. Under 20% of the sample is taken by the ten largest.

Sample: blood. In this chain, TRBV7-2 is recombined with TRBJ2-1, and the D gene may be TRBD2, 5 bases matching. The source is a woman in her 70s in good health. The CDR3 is CASSWRPGKNEQFF. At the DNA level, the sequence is TGTGCCAGCAGCTGGCGCCCGGGAAAAAATGAGCAGTTCTTC.